This T cell receptor (beta chain) stems from a study of CXCR3-negative and CXCR3-positive naive CD8 T cells. Study-wide background: Some 150 million TRB reads were obtained in total, which works out to about 1.5 +/- 0.3 million per library. Study results and limitations: Compared with CXCR3-negative naive cells, CXCR3-positive naive cells showed more hydrophobic TRB CDR3s.

Concerning this clonotype: What it binds is not known.

Within the CD8+ T cell compartment, naive cells were CD45RO-CCR7+CD27+CD95-. The germline gives CDR1 DFQATT, CDR2 SNEGSKA (reference sequence). The CDR3 runs to 14 residues. TRB cDNA was prepared as libraries by UMI-labeled 5' RACE. For each CDR3 protein, TCRdb gives one entry from its re-call of the 5' RACE reads, without DNA. Its listing shows 60,000 to 65,000 distinct CDR3 sequences. Specimen: naive CXCR3+ CD8+ T cells from blood. Subset reported: CD45RO-CCR7+CD27+CD95- naive CD8+ T cells expressing CXCR3 (TNR3+). This clonotype originated in a human donor in good health. Some clones in this sample may be carry-over from other donors' samples. The chain carries TRBV20-1 and TRBJ2-1; the TCRdb call, TRBD1, lacks DNA for checking. The CDR3 loop is CSARTEDLFDEQFF.